This TCR beta chain was identified in a study of ipilimumab plus nivolumab after autologous stem cell transplantation. Study-wide background: Typical patient got roughly five ipilimumab doses and fewer than 10 nivolumab doses (median). Whole-study results and caveats: TCR repertoire, Treg phenotype and gut microbiota reportedly support more study of this approach.

Some clones are missing from TCRdb's copy, which holds only in-frame ones; the method was immunoSEQ multiplex PCR. Altogether some 15,000 clones are present, approximately 74% being singletons, with the ten largest covering 10%. Checkpoint therapy with ipilimumab 1 mg/kg began 14 to 28 days after transplant. Patients received nivolumab 3 mg/kg at weeks 1, 4, 7, 10, then fortnightly to week 26. The CDR3 is 16 amino acids. CDR1 SGDLS and CDR2 YYNGEE come from the germline V gene. Trimming took off 4 bases at V and 6 bases at J, with 21 bases between the two ends. Comment on this clone: What it binds is unknown.

V and J are TRBV9 and TRBJ2-3, with a weak D call TRBD1 (6 bases). This TCR was sampled from a male donor with primary mediastinal lymphoma. This material consisted of PBMCs, taken in a trial of ipilimumab plus nivolumab as post-transplant consolidation. CDR3 in amino acids: CASSLTHRDVWDTQYF. CDR3 bases: TGTGCCAGCAGCCTTACCCACAGGGACGTGTGGGATACGCAGTATTTT.